Listed below are T cell receptor beta chains from one sample, sequenced in a study of spatial heterogeneity in lung cancer. TCRdb re-derived calls from the 5' RACE reads in MiXCR, one entry per CDR3 protein. The data contain over 10,000 distinct CDR3 sequences, 14% of them seen just once; the ten biggest clones take up under 45%. This specimen was PBMCs, taken at surgery. These receptors originate from a male donor with early-stage non-small cell lung cancer. CDR3s include the opening cysteine and the closing phenylalanine or tryptophan. A D gene is named only where the DNA matches it firmly. The size field is filled for only some rows; it gives once, few, many or a size class.

clone_size,d_call,v_call,j_call,cdr3_nt,cdr3_aa
few,TRBD1,TRBV4-1,TRBJ1-5,TGCGCCAGCAGCAGGACAGGGAAGGGTCAGCCCCAGCATTTT,CASSRTGKGQPQHF
medium-sized,NA,TRBV9,TRBJ2-1,TGTGCCAGCAGCGTAAGTAGGAAGTCCGTTCCCCATGAGCAGTTCTTC,CASSVSRKSVPHEQFF
once,NA,TRBV24-1,TRBJ2-1,TGTGCCACCAAGGGTAGGGGCAATGAGCAGTTCTTC,CATKGRGNEQFF
NA,NA,TRBV4-1,TRBJ2-2,TGCGCCAGCAGCCAAGGGCGGGCAGTCCCCACCGGGGAGCTGTTTTTT,CASSQGRAVPTGELFF
many,TRBD2,TRBV13,TRBJ2-1,TGTGCCAGCACTCTCTTTAGCGGGGGGTTCGATGAGCAGTTCTTC,CASTLFSGGFDEQFF
many,NA,TRBV6-6,TRBJ1-5,TGTGCCAGCAGTTACCGAGGGCGTGATCAGCCCCAGCATTTT,CASSYRGRDQPQHF
NA,NA,TRBV6-2/TRBV6-3,TRBJ2-1,TGTGCCAGCAGTTCTAAACTAGCAGTACTCCATGAGCAGTTCTTC,CASSSKLAVLHEQFF
many,NA,TRBV5-4,TRBJ2-5,TGTGCCAGCAGCCGAAAAGAGACCCAGTACTTC,CASSRKETQYF
few,NA,TRBV28,TRBJ1-2,TGTGCCAGCAGTTTTCCGGCAAACTATGGCTACACCTTC,CASSFPANYGYTF
NA,NA,TRBV4-1,TRBJ2-2,TGCGCCAGCACCAGCGAAAGAGTCTTAACCGGGGAGCTGTTTTTT,CASTSERVLTGELFF
many,NA,TRBV4-3,TRBJ2-5,TGCGCCAGCAGCCCCCGACTCGTAGAAGAGACCCAGTACTTC,CASSPRLVEETQYF
many,TRBD1,TRBV6-1,TRBJ2-7,TGTGCCAGCAGTGAACCCCCGGGACAGGGGGAAAACGAGCAGTACTTC,CASSEPPGQGENEQYF
many,NA,TRBV6-2/TRBV6-3,TRBJ1-1,TGTGCCAGCAGTTATGGACAAACAGGTGGCACTGAAGCTTTCTTT,CASSYGQTGGTEAFF
NA,TRBD2,TRBV7-9,TRBJ2-1,TGTGCCAGCGGAACTAGCGGAGGCCCATACAATGAGCAGTTCTTC,CASGTSGGPYNEQFF
few,TRBD1,TRBV6-5,TRBJ2-2,TGTGCCAGCAGTTACGCCTACAGGGGAACCGGGGAGCTGTTTTTT,CASSYAYRGTGELFF
NA,TRBD2,TRBV6-5,TRBJ2-7,TGTGCCAGTAGCGAAGGGACTAGCTTCCACGAGCAGTACTTC,CASSEGTSFHEQYF
few,TRBD2,TRBV7-2,TRBJ2-2,TGTGCCAGCAGCTCCCCTAGCGGGGGGGCCGGGGAGCTGTTTTTT,CASSSPSGGAGELFF
few,NA,TRBV11-2,TRBJ2-5,TGTGCCAGCAGCTCCCTCAGGGGAGGAGTGGAGACCCAGTACTTC,CASSSLRGGVETQYF
many,TRBD2,TRBV7-9,TRBJ2-7,TGTGCCAGCAGCTTAGAGACTAGCGCGGACGAGCAGTACTTC,CASSLETSADEQYF
NA,TRBD1,TRBV6-5,TRBJ1-1,TGTGCCAGCAGTGCACCACAGGGGACTCGGGACACTGAAGCTTTCTTT,CASSAPQGTRDTEAFF
NA,NA,TRBV4-2,TRBJ2-3,TGTGCCAGCAGCCAACCCAGCACCTCCACAGATACGCAGTATTTT,CASSQPSTSTDTQYF
NA,TRBD1,TRBV5-1,TRBJ1-1,TGCGCCAGCAGTTATGGAATTTCAGGGGGCGAGGCCGTAGCTGAAGCTTTCTTT,CASSYGISGGEAVAEAFF
few,NA,TRBV24-1,TRBJ1-5,TGTGCCACCAGTGAGGCCGGGACATCAAGCAATCAGCCCCAGCATTTT,CATSEAGTSSNQPQHF
NA,TRBD1,TRBV27,TRBJ1-2,TGTGCCAGCAGTCCCGGGACAGGGTATGGCTACACCTTC,CASSPGTGYGYTF
few,NA,TRBV18,TRBJ1-6,TGTGCCAGCTCACCCTGGCAAGGGGCTAATTCACCCCTCCACTTT,CASSPWQGANSPLHF
NA,TRBD1,TRBV11-2,TRBJ2-3,TGTGCCAGCAGCACCAGGGGGCGATACACAGATACGCAGTATTTT,CASSTRGRYTDTQYF
NA,NA,TRBV20-1,TRBJ2-3,TGCAGTGCTCTTGAGGAGGGCCGGGATACGCAGTATTTT,CSALEEGRDTQYF
many,NA,TRBV6-5,TRBJ1-2,TGTGCCAGCAGTTCTCCCAGAGGAGGGACCGACTATGGCTACACCTTC,CASSSPRGGTDYGYTF
NA,TRBD1,TRBV12-3/TRBV12-4,TRBJ2-7,TGTGCCAGCGGACAGGGAACCTACGAGCAGTACTTC,CASGQGTYEQYF
NA,TRBD1,TRBV5-1,TRBJ1-5,TGCGCCAGCAGCGAGGGGACAGAAGATCAGCCCCAGCATTTT,CASSEGTEDQPQHF
few,NA,TRBV7-2,TRBJ2-3,TGTGCCAGCAGCTTAGTGAAGTCGGATACGCAGTATTTT,CASSLVKSDTQYF
once,NA,TRBV29-1,TRBJ1-5,TGCAGCGTCTCAGACGGGTTTTTGGGCATTCAGCCCCAGCATTTT,CSVSDGFLGIQPQHF
few,NA,TRBV7-6,TRBJ2-7,TGTGCCAGCAGTCCCACCCTTGACAGGGAGCAGTACTTC,CASSPTLDREQYF
few,NA,TRBV5-1,TRBJ1-2,TGCGCCAGCTCAAGCCCGGGGGCCTATGGCTACACCTTC,CASSSPGAYGYTF
medium-sized,NA,TRBV20-1,TRBJ1-1,TGCAGTGCCCCTGAGGGAATCAGGCCTGAAGCTTTCTTT,CSAPEGIRPEAFF
few,NA,TRBV6-6,TRBJ1-3,TGTGCCAGCAGTCCCCAGGACAGTGGAAACACCATATATTTT,CASSPQDSGNTIYF
NA,TRBD2,TRBV5-1,TRBJ2-7,TGCGCCAGCAGCGCAAGCGGGGGAGGCGACGAGCAGTACTTC,CASSASGGGDEQYF
NA,NA,TRBV24-1,TRBJ2-3,TGTGCCACCAGTGATCCAGGATCAGATACGCAGTATTTT,CATSDPGSDTQYF
NA,NA,TRBV6-6,TRBJ1-2,TGTGCCAGCAGTTACGACGACTATGGCTACACCTTC,CASSYDDYGYTF
many,TRBD1,TRBV4-1,TRBJ2-7,TGCGCCAGCAGCCAAGTCGGGGGACAGGGAATGTACGAGCAGTACTTC,CASSQVGGQGMYEQYF
many,TRBD2,TRBV29-1,TRBJ2-1,TGCAGCGTTGAGGGACTAGCGGGGGTGAAACAATACAATGAGCAGTTCTTC,CSVEGLAGVKQYNEQFF
many,NA,TRBV5-4,TRBJ1-1,TGTGCCAGCAGCTTGGTAGGGGCCGGGTCCGGGACTGAAGCTTTCTTT,CASSLVGAGSGTEAFF
NA,NA,TRBV2,TRBJ2-2,TGTGCCAGCACTGAAACCGGGGAGCTGTTTTTT,CASTETGELFF
NA,NA,TRBV12-3/TRBV12-4,TRBJ2-4,TGTGCCAGCACGTCCGTGGCCAAAAACATTCAGTACTTC,CASTSVAKNIQYF
many,NA,TRBV30,TRBJ2-7,TGTGCCTGGAGTGTCAGTTACGAGCAGTACTTC,CAWSVSYEQYF
many,NA,TRBV7-2,TRBJ2-7,TGTGCCAGCAGCTTGGCCGGTTCCGTACCGACCTACGAGCAGTACTTC,CASSLAGSVPTYEQYF
few,NA,TRBV4-2,TRBJ1-2,TGTGCCAGCAGCCAAGATGAGGGCTTAGGCTATGGCTACACCTTC,CASSQDEGLGYGYTF
many,TRBD1,TRBV12-5,TRBJ2-6,TGTGCTAGTGGTTTGGATAGGGGGCCTGGGGCCAACGTCCTGACTTTC,CASGLDRGPGANVLTF
many,TRBD1,TRBV7-9,TRBJ1-2,TGTGCCAGCAGACCAAACAGGGGGGCTAACTATGGCTACACCTTC,CASRPNRGANYGYTF
few,NA,TRBV28,TRBJ2-7,TGTGCCAGCTTTAGGACGCAGTCCTACGAGCAGTACTTC,CASFRTQSYEQYF
NA,NA,TRBV29-1,TRBJ2-3,TGCAGCGCCCCATCGCGGGATAGCACAGATACGCAGTATTTT,CSAPSRDSTDTQYF
once,NA,TRBV20-1,TRBJ1-1,TGCAGTGCTAGATTGTCTTGGAACACTGAAGCTTTCTTT,CSARLSWNTEAFF
NA,TRBD2,TRBV24-1,TRBJ2-1,TGTGCCACCAGTGGCGGCGGGGGGCCCTGGGAGCAGTTCTTC,CATSGGGGPWEQFF
NA,NA,TRBV12-3/TRBV12-4,TRBJ1-3,TGTGCCAGCAGTTGGGGCTTGGGAAACACCATATATTTT,CASSWGLGNTIYF